This TCR beta chain originates from a study of shared clonotypes between healthy human individuals. Study-wide background: Donors had three CD4 naive, three CD4 memory, two CD8 naive and one CD8 memory plate apiece. General study points: When naive CD4 clonotypes were compared across a few donors, about 4.9% were shared. Relative to their counterparts shared across all four donors, non-shared clonotypes exhibited diminished generation probabilities.

In the study's own analysis: Because ImmunoSEQ provided only junction sequences with no quality scores, the filtering differed. Assay: immunoSEQ multiplex PCR; the TCRdb copy retains only in-frame clones and omits some. V, J and clone size derive from that table, while D and trimming were established from the DNA sequence. This sample has roughly 2 million clones; roughly 96% occur once, and the top ten carry around 0.13%. Per the germline V gene, CDR1 is MNHEY and CDR2 is SVGAGI. CDR3 size: 15 residues. The junction had 3 bases not matched to a gene; V was cut back by 0 bases and J by 2 bases. On this clone itself: Its matching antigen is unknown.

The TCR comes from a man in his late teens or twenties in good health. The source material was naive CD4+ T cells sorted from blood. Subset in this sample: CD45RA+ positively selected. The gene calls are TRBV6-5 and TRBJ1-2, with 7 bases lining up with TRBD1. The CDR3 sequence: CASSYSARGNYGYTF. The CDR3 nucleotides read TGTGCCAGCAGTTACTCAGCCAGGGGGAACTATGGCTACACCTTC.